One T cell receptor beta chain is described in this entry. Its matching antigen is unknown. Unsorted whole blood supplied the blood RNA, and germline DNA was isolated too. Making TCR beta cDNA involved approximately 520 ng total RNA and a constant-region primer. Nested multiplex PCR, run for three rounds with slightly modified ARM-PCR, yielded TCR beta libraries. A C-beta reverse primer was combined with TRBV1-TRBV30 forward primers in the first two PCR rounds, and each round had about 10 cycles. MiXCR, applied by TCRdb to the multiplex PCR reads, yields one record per CDR3 protein. The table shows more than 150,000 distinct CDR3 sequences, with around 60% occurring only once. Germline V gene lookup returns CDR1 SQVTM and CDR2 ANQGSEA. Trimming removed 1 base from V and 7 bases from J; junction bases left unmatched: 10. The CDR3 loop spans 15 amino acids. This sample is drawn from a study of tumor-infiltrating lymphocytes in primary liver carcinoma. Study outcomes and limitations: Blood fell significantly below tumors in its top-250-clone fraction (p = 0.039).

Sequencing used peripheral blood. The source of this sequence is a man aged 35-49 years with primary liver carcinoma and hepatitis B virus infection. The V call is TRBV29-1, the J call TRBJ2-3; 8 nucleotides agree with TRBD2. CDR3 nucleotide sequence: TGCAGCGTTGAAGTGCTTGCGGGAGGTTCATATACGCAGTATTTT. This encodes CSVEVLAGGSYTQYF.